One and the same sample provided the 23 T cell receptor beta chains below, sequenced in a study of T-cell memory formation after mild COVID-19 (dated by TCRdb to the early 2020s). Library generation was performed with 5' RACE. TCRdb records Illumina NovaSeq 6000 as the sequencer. TCRdb's own reprocessing of the public reads used fastp at Q25 and MiXCR and kept productive beta chains. Here each entry gathers all rows of one CDR3 protein and keeps the most common genes and DNA. The sample data list about 470,000 distinct CDR3 sequences, and nearly 25% of these were observed just once. Under 15% of the sample is held by the ten biggest clonotypes. The material sequenced was PBMCs or a T cell subset sorted from them (not recorded which). These receptors came from an adult woman who had mild COVID-19 (a few samples of this study predate the infection). The sample titles of this study are shuffled in the database, so cell type and time point are left out; the donor was told from shared clones.

The gene calls are TRBV6-5 and TRBJ1-1; 7 positions agree with TRBD1. Germline CDR1 and CDR2: MNHEY and SVGAGI. The CDR3 runs to 18 residues. The J segment lost 0 bases and the V segment lost 5 bases, leaving 15 bases of the junction unmatched. The DNA of the CDR3 is TGTGCCAGCAGTGCCATCGACAGGGTCGGAGGACTGAACACTGAAGCTTTCTTT. This encodes CASSAIDRVGGLNTEAFF.

The chain recombines TRBV7-6 with TRBJ1-1, with TRBD1 identical over 7 bases. CDR3 length equals 14 residues. Trimming at V came to 3 bases and at J to 1 base, leaving 2 bases not matched to a gene. The germline gives CDR1 SGHVS, CDR2 FNYEAQ. The CDR3 loop reads CASSFGTENTEAFF. CDR3 nucleotides: TGTGCCAGCAGCTTTGGGACAGAGAACACTGAAGCTTTCTTT.

The chain uses TRBV12-5 and TRBJ2-5; 7 positions agree with TRBD1. The CDR3 spans 15 residues. V lost 6 bases to trimming and J lost 3 bases; unmatched junction nucleotides: 10. Germline CDR1 is LGHNT and CDR2 is FRNRAP. CDR3 coding DNA: TGTGCTAGTGGCTCGGGACAGCCACGTAAAGAGACCCAGTACTTC. It yields the protein CASGSGQPRKETQYF.

This clonotype was recorded a few times. The chain uses TRBV19 and TRBJ2-4; D not certain. The CDR3 loop spans 17 amino acids. The germline CDR1 and CDR2 sequences are LNHDA and SQIVND (reference sequence). The V end was cut by 5 bases, the J end by 0 bases, with 17 bases between. The CDR3 DNA reads TGTGCCAGTAGTGTACCTGGGTGGGAAGTAGCCAAAAACATTCAGTACTTC. This codes for CASSVPGWEVAKNIQYF. Looking up the rest from reference TRBV19 and TRBJ2-4 gives the full variable domain: DGGITQSPKYLFRKEGQNVTLSCEQNLNHDAMYWYRQDPGQGLRLIYYSQIVNDFQKGDIAEGYSVSREKKESFPLTVTSAQKNPTAFYLCASSVPGWEVAKNIQYFGAGTRLSVL.

This chain uses TRBV12-3 or TRBV12-4 with TRBJ2-3; the match to TRBD2 covers 9 bases. J was trimmed by 6 bases and V by 6 bases; bases with no gene match: 7. This CDR3 is 14 amino acids long. The CDR3 region has the DNA TGTGCCAGCAGGACGACTAGCGGTGTGGATACGCAGTATTTT. Translation gives CASRTTSGVDTQYF.

In this sample, this clonotype turned up a few times. The chain employs TRBV5-1 and TRBJ1-1; D perhaps matches TRBD1 (5 bases). The germline V gene has CDR1 SGHRS and CDR2 YFSETQ. The germline V and J ends were trimmed by 4 bases and 5 bases, with 15 bases remaining between them. CDR3 length: 14 residues. CDR3: CASSIPGLDTEAFF. In DNA form, the CDR3 reads TGCGCCAGCAGCATACCGGGACTTGATACTGAAGCTTTCTTT.

This clonotype was detected only a few times. This sequence joins TRBV9 and TRBJ2-7, with 7 bases aligning to TRBD1. Germline V gene sequence: CDR1 SGDLS, CDR2 YYNGEE. This CDR3 comprises 15 residues. J gave up 3 bases and V 3 bases, and 9 bases lay outside the gene matches. The CDR3 region has the DNA TGTGCCAGCAGCGAACAGGGGAACGCTCTCTACGAGCAGTACTTC. Amino acid sequence: CASSEQGNALYEQYF.

The gene calls are TRBV5-1 and TRBJ1-6; tentative D call: TRBD1 (5 bases). CDR3 length: 15 residues. Trimming pared 0 bases from V and 9 bases from J, leaving 13 bases between. Germline V CDR1 and CDR2: SGHRS, YFSETQ. The CDR3, as DNA: TGCGCCAGCAGCTTGGAGGCAGGGACGAGTTCACCCCTCCACTTT. It yields the protein CASSLEAGTSSPLHF.

This chain links TRBV2 with TRBJ2-7; 7 bases line up with TRBD1. The CDR3 loop spans 13 amino acids. CDR1 is SNHLY and CDR2 is FYNNEI in the germline V gene. Trimming cost V 4 bases and J 3 bases; bases outside gene matches: 3. The CDR3 DNA reads as TGTGCCAGCAGTGGACAGGGATTCTACGAGCAGTACTTC. Translating it yields CASSGQGFYEQYF. Combining the CDR3 with reference TRBV2 and TRBJ2-7 gives the whole variable domain EPEVTQTPSHQVTQMGQEVILRCVPISNHLYFYWYRQILGQKVEFLVSFYNNEISEKSEIFDDQFSVERPDGSNFTLKIRSTKLEDSAMYFCASSGQGFYEQYFGPGTRLTVT.

The chain combines TRBV7-8 with TRBJ2-3, with 7 positions matching TRBD2. After removal of 4 bases from V and 5 bases from J, the junction contained 24 bases not matched to a gene. The germline V gene encodes CDR1 SGHVS and CDR2 FQNEAQ. This CDR3 has 20 amino acids. As DNA, the CDR3 is TGTGCCAGCAGCTCACTCGAGGGTAGGCTAGCGGAGCTTTCTCGAGATACGCAGTATTTT. It translates to CASSSLEGRLAELSRDTQYF. Using reference TRBV7-8 and TRBJ2-3 for the parts outside the CDR3, the full variable domain is GAGVSQSPRYKVAKRGQDVALRCDPISGHVSLFWYQQALGQGPEFLTYFQNEAQLDKSGLPSDRFFAERPEGSVSTLKIQRTQQEDSAVYLCASSSLEGRLAELSRDTQYFGPGTRLTVL.

The chain carries TRBV5-4 and TRBJ2-1; the D gene is possibly TRBD2 (6 bases). CDR3 size: 16 residues. Per the germline V gene, CDR1 is SGHNT and CDR2 is YYREEE (reference sequence). V lost 3 bases and J 1 base, leaving 14 bases between the germline ends. The CDR3 coding sequence is TGTGCCAGCAGCTCACCGGGAGTGCGGTCCTACAATGAGCAGTTCTTC. Its translation is CASSSPGVRSYNEQFF.

The table lists this clonotype with a few counts. The V and J genes are TRBV7-9 and TRBJ2-3, with 13 bases matching TRBD2. Germline V gene data show CDR1 as SEHNR and CDR2 as FQNEAQ (reference sequence). This CDR3 is built from 19 residues. Trimming took 4 bases from V and 4 from J; bases not matched to a gene: 14. In nucleotides, the CDR3 is TGTGCCAGCAGCTCCAATAAGGGGACTAGCGGGACCTACTCAGATACGCAGTATTTT. Its protein is CASSSNKGTSGTYSDTQYF.

The gene calls are TRBV4-1 and TRBJ1-2; TRBD1 aligns across 10 bases. Unmatched junction bases numbered 6, after V lost 4 bases and J lost 1 base. The CDR3 loop spans 16 amino acids. Germline lookup yields CDR1 MGHRA and CDR2 YSYEKL. The CDR3 DNA reads as TGCGCCAGCAGCCCGGGACAGGGGACCGTTAACTATGGCTACACCTTC. As protein: CASSPGQGTVNYGYTF.

A few counts support this clonotype. The chain recombines TRBV7-6 with TRBJ2-1; no clear D gene. This CDR3 has 16 amino acids. Germline V gene sequence: CDR1 SGHVS, CDR2 FNYEAQ. V was clipped by 1 base and J by 0 bases, with 10 bases between them. The CDR3 loop is CASSLVVQSSYNEQFF. In DNA, the CDR3 is TGTGCCAGCAGCTTAGTGGTGCAGAGCTCCTACAATGAGCAGTTCTTC. Full variable domain (outside the CDR3, taken from reference TRBV7-6 and TRBJ2-1): GAGVSQSPRYKVTKRGQDVALRCDPISGHVSLYWYRQALGQGPEFLTYFNYEAQQDKSGLPNDRFSAERPEGSISTLTIQRTEQRDSAMYRCASSLVVQSSYNEQFFGPGTRLTVL.

This clonotype has ten or more counts. The chain recombines TRBV12-3 or TRBV12-4 with TRBJ2-5, with D unclear. V was shortened by 3 bases and J by 1 base, with 6 bases between the two germline ends. The CDR3 totals 13 residues. CDR3 nucleotide sequence: TGTGCCAGCAGTTTGACCCGCCAAGAGACCCAGTACTTC. This sequence encodes CASSLTRQETQYF.

This clonotype has a handful of counts. The chain has TRBV12-3 or TRBV12-4 and TRBJ2-5; 12 bases match TRBD1. V was pared by 3 bases and J by 5 bases, with 10 bases of the junction left unmatched. The length of the CDR3 is 17 residues. DNA for the CDR3: TGTGCCAGCAGTTTGTCAGGGGACAGGGGGCGCGGGGAGACCCAGTACTTC. Residues: CASSLSGDRGRGETQYF.

The chain carries TRBV12-3 or TRBV12-4 and TRBJ1-1; a possible D gene is TRBD1 (6 bases). The CDR3 covers 15 residues. Trimming stripped 11 bases from V and 0 bases from J, with 19 bases between. The CDR3 sequence is CASLDGQFLNTEAFF. The CDR3 DNA reads as TGTGCCTCTCTCGACGGACAGTTCTTGAACACTGAAGCTTTCTTT.

This clonotype showed up just a few times. V and J are TRBV3-2 and TRBJ2-7; the table's D gene call, TRBD1, was not cross checked with the DNA. TRBV3-2 is a recognized pseudogene. This CDR3 is 16 amino acids long. The DNA for the CDR3 is TGTGCCAGCACCAAGTTAAGTGGCAGGGGAGCCTACGAGCAGTACTTC. This encodes CASTKLSGRGAYEQYF.

This clonotype occurred a few times. The chain links TRBV7-2 to TRBJ2-7; maybe TRBD1 (5 bases). CDR3 length: 13 amino acids. The V end was cut by 5 bases, the J end by 8 bases, with 16 bases between. The germline V gene encodes CDR1 SGHTA and CDR2 FQGNSA. CDR3 sequence (DNA): TGTGCCAGCAGCCCAAGGGGTACCCCCAAGCAGTACTTC. Amino acids: CASSPRGTPKQYF.

This rearrangement joins TRBV18 to TRBJ1-1; a weak D match, TRBD1 (5 bases). Germline values: CDR1 KGHSH, CDR2 LQKENI. The V end lost 3 bases, the J end lost 4 bases, and 21 bases lay between the germline ends. The CDR3 covers 17 residues. CDR3: CASSPRGPGGVSTEAFF. The CDR3 nucleotides are TGTGCCAGCTCACCCCGGGGACCGGGCGGGGTAAGCACTGAAGCTTTCTTT.

The rearrangement joins TRBV12-3 or TRBV12-4 to TRBJ2-7, with D possibly being TRBD2 (6 bases). The CDR3 is 13 amino acids. With 5 bases removed from V and 6 bases from J, the gap between germline ends came to 14 bases. The CDR3 sequence is CASSRIGGSEQYF. CDR3 nucleotides: TGTGCCAGCAGTCGTATAGGAGGGTCCGAGCAGTACTTC.

This clonotype was detected a few times. The chain couples TRBV24-1 to TRBJ2-7; D unclear. The CDR3 covers 16 residues. V shed 4 bases and J shed 0 bases, with 15 bases lying between them. Germline CDR1 is KGHDR and CDR2 is SFDVKD. In nucleotides, the CDR3 is TGTGCCACCAGTGAGGGCCGATTAGGTAGCTCCTACGAGCAGTACTTC. It encodes CATSEGRLGSSYEQYF.

This clonotype was counted between two and nine times. The V call is TRBV5-5, the J call TRBJ2-7, with 10 bases that match TRBD1. The trim removed 5 bases at V and 7 bases at J, leaving 12 bases unmatched. Per germline, CDR1 SGHKS and CDR2 YYEKEE (reference sequence). This CDR3 has 15 amino acids. The CDR3: CASRQPGQGPREQYF. In nucleotides, the CDR3 is TGTGCCAGCAGACAACCGGGACAGGGGCCGAGGGAGCAGTACTTC.